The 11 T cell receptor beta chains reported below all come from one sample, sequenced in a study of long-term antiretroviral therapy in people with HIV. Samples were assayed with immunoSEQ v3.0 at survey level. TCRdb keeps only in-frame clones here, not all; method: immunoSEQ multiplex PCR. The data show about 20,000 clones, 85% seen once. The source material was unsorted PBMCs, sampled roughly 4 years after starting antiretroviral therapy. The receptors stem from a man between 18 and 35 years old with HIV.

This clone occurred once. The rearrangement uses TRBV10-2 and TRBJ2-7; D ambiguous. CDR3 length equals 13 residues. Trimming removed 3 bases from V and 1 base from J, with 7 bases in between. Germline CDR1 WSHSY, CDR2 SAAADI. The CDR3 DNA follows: TGCGCCAGCAGTGACGGATTGTCCTACGAGCAGTACTTC. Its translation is CASSDGLSYEQYF.

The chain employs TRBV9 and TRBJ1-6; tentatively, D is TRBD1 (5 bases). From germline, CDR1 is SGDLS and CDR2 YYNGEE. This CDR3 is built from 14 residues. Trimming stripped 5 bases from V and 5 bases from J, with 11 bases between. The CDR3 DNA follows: TGTGCCAGCAGGAAAGGGGCCGATAATTCACCCCTCCACTTT. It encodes CASRKGADNSPLHF.

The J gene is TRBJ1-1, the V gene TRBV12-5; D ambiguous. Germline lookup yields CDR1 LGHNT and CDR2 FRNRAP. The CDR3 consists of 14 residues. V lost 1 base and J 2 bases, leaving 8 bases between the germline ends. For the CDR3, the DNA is TGTGCTAGTGGTTTGGACGGCAGTAACACTGAAGCTTTCTTT. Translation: CASGLDGSNTEAFF.

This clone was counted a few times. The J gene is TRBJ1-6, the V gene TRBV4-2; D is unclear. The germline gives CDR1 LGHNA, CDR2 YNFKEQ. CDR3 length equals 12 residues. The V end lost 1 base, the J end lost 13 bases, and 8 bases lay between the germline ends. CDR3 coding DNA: TGTGCCAGCAGCCAAGGTGTGGGCCCCCTCCACTTT. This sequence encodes CASSQGVGPLHF.

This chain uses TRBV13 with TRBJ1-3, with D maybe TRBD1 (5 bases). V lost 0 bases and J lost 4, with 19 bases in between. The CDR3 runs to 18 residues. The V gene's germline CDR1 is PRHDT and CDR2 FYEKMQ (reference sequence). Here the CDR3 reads CASSLGLGGAGFGNTIYF. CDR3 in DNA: TGTGCCAGCAGCTTAGGGTTGGGAGGGGCCGGGTTCGGAAACACCATATATTTT.

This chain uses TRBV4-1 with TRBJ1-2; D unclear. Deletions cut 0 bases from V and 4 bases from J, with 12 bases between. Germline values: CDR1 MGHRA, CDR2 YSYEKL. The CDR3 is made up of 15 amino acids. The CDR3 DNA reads TGCGCCAGCAGCCAAGATCGGAAGGGTATCTATGGCTACACCTTC. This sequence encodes CASSQDRKGIYGYTF.

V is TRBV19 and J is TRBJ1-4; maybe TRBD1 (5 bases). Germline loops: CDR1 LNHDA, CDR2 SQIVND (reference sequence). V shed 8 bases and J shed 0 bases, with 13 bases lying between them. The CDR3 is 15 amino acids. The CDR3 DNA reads TGTGCCAGTCGATGGGGGGATGCAACTAATGAAAAACTGTTTTTT. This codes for CASRWGDATNEKLFF.

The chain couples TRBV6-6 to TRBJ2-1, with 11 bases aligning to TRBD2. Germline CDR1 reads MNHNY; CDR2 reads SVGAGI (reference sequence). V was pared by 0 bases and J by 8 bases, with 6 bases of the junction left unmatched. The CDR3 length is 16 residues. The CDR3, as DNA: TGTGCCAGCAGTTACTCGGGTAGCGGGGGGGCCCATGAGCAGTTCTTC. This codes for CASSYSGSGGAHEQFF.

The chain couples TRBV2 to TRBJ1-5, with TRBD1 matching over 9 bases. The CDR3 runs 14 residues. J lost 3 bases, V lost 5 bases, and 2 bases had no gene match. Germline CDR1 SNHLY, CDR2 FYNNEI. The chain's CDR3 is CASSTGGNNQPQHF. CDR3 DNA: TGTGCCAGCAGTACAGGGGGCAACAATCAGCCCCAGCATTTT.

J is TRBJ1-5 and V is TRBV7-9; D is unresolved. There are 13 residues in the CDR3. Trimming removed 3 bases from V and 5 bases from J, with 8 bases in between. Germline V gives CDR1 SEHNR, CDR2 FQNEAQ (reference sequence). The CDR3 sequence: CASSFLRDQPQHF. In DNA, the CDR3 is TGTGCCAGCAGCTTCCTAAGAGATCAGCCCCAGCATTTT.

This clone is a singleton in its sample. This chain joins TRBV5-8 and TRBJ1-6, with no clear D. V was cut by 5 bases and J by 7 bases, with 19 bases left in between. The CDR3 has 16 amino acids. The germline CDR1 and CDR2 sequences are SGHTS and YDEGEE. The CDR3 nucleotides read TGTGCCAGCAGTGTGGAGATCCAAGTTGGGAATTCACCCCTCCACTTT. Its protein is CASSVEIQVGNSPLHF.